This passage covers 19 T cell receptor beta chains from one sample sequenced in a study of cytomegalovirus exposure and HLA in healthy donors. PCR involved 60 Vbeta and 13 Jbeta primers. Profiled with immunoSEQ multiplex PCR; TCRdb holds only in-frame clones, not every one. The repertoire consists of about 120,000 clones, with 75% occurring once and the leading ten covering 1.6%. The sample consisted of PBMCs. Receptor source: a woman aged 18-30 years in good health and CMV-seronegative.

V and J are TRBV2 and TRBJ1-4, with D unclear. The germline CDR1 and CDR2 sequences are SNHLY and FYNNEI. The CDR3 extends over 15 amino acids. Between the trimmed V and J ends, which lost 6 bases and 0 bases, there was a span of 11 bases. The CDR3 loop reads CASSYTRATNEKLFF. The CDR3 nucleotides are TGTGCCAGCAGCTACACACGGGCAACTAATGAAAAACTGTTTTTT.

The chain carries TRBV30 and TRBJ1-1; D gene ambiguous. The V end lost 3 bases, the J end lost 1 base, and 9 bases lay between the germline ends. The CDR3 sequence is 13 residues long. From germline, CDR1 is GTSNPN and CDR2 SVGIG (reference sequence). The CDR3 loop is CAWSARENTEAFF. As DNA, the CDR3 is TGTGCCTGGAGCGCTCGGGAGAACACTGAAGCTTTCTTT.

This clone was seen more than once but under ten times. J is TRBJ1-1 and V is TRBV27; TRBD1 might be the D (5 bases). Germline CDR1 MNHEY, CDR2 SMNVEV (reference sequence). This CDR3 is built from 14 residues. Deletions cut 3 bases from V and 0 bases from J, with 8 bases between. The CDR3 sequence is CASSFGGVNTEAFF. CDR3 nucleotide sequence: TGTGCCAGCAGTTTCGGGGGAGTGAACACTGAAGCTTTCTTT.

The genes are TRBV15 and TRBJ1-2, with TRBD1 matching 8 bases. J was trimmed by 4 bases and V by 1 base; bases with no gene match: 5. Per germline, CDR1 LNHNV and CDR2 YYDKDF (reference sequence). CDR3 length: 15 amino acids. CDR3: CATSRAQGAGYGYTF. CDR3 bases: TGTGCCACCAGCAGAGCCCAGGGGGCCGGCTATGGCTACACCTTC.

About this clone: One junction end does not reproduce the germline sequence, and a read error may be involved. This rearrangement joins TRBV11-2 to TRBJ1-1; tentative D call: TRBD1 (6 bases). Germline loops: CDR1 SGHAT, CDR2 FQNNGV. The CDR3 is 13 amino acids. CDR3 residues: CASSLDRWAEAFF. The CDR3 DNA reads TGTGCCAGCAGCCTAGACAGGTGGGCTGAAGCTTTCTTT. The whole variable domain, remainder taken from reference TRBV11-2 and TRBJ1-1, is EAGVAQSPRYKIIEKRQSVAFWCNPISGHATLYWYQQILGQGPKLLIQFQNNGVVDDSQLPKDRFSAERLKGVDSTLKIQPAKLEDSAVYLCASSLDRWAEAFFGQGTRLTVV.

CDR3 coding DNA: TGTGCCAGCAGTTATAGCGGGGGTCTCGGCAATGAGCAGTTCTTC. Its protein product is CASSYSGGLGNEQFF. The chain carries TRBV6-5 and TRBJ2-1, with 9 positions matching TRBD2. J was trimmed by 6 bases and V by 3 bases; bases with no gene match: 6. Germline V gene lookup returns CDR1 MNHEY and CDR2 SVGAGI. The CDR3 loop spans 15 amino acids.

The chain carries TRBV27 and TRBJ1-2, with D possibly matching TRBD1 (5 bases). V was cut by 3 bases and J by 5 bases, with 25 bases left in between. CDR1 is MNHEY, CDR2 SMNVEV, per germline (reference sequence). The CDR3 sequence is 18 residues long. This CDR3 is CASSLAGPAGNLPYGYTF. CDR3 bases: TGTGCCAGCAGTTTGGCCGGACCGGCAGGGAACCTTCCTTATGGCTACACCTTC.

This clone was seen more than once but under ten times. As DNA, the CDR3 is TGTGCCAGCAGTTTCGGTAGCTCTGGAAACACCATATATTTT. Protein sequence: CASSFGSSGNTIYF. The rearrangement links TRBV28 to TRBJ1-3; D is unresolved. This CDR3 contains 14 residues. The germline V gene encodes CDR1 MDHEN and CDR2 SYDVKM. V was cut by 3 bases and J by 0 bases, with 6 bases left in between.

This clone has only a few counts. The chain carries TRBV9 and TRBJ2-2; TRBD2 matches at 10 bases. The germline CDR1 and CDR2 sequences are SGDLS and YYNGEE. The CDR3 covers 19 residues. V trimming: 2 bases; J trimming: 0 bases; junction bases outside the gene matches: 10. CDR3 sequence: CASSVGVIAGGSNTGELFF. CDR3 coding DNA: TGTGCCAGCAGCGTGGGGGTGATAGCGGGGGGCTCGAACACCGGGGAGCTGTTTTTT.

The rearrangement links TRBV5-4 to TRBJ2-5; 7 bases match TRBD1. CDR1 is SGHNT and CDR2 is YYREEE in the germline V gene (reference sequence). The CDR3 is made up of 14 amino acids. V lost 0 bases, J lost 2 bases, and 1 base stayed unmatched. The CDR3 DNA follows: TGTGCCAGCAGCTTGGTGGGACAGCAAGAGACCCAGTACTTC. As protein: CASSLVGQQETQYF.

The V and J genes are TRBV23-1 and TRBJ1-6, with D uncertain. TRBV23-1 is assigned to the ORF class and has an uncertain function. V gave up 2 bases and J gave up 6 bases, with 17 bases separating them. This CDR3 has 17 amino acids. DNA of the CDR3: TGCGCCAGCAGTCAACCTCCCAGTCTTAAATGTAATTCACCCCTCCACTTT. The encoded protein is CASSQPPSLKCNSPLHF.

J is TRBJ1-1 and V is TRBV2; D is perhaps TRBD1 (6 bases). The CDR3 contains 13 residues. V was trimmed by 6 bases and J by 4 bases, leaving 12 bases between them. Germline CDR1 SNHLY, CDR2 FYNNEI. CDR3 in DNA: TGTGCCAGCAGGGGGGGGCTTATCACTGAAGCTTTCTTT. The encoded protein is CASRGGLITEAFF.

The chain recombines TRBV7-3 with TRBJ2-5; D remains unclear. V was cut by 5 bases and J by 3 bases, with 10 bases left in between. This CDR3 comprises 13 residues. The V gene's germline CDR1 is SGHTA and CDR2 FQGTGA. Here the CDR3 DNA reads TGTGCCAGCAGCCCTACCTCTGAAGAGACCCAGTACTTC. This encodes CASSPTSEETQYF.

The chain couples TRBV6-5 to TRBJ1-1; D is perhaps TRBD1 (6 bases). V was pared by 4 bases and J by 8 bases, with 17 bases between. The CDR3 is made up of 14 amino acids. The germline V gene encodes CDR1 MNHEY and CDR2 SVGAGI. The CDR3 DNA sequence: TGTGCCAGCAGTTCCAGGGGCAAACAGGCGGAAGCTTTCTTT. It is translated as CASSSRGKQAEAFF.

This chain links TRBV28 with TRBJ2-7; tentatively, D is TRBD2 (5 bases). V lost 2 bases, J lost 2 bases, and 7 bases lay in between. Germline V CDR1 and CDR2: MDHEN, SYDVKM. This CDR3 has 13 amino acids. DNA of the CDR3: TGTGCCAGCAGTTTAGAGGGAGCCTACGAGCAGTACTTC. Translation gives CASSLEGAYEQYF.

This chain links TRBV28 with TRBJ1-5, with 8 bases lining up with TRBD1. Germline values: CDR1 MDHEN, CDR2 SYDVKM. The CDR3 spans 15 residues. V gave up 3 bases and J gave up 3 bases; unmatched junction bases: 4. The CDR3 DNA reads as TGTGCCAGCAGTTTCCTGGACAGGGACAATCAGCCCCAGCATTTT. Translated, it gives CASSFLDRDNQPQHF.

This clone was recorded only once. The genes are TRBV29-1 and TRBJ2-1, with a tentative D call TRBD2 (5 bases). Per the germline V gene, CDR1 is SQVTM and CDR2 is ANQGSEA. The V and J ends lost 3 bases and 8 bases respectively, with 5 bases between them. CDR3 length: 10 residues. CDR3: CSVEGDEQFF. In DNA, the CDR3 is TGCAGCGTTGAGGGAGATGAGCAGTTCTTC.

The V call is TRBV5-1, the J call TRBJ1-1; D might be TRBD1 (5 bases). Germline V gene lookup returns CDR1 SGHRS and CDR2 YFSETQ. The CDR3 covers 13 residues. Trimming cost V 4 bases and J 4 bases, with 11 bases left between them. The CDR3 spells CASSARGTTEAFF. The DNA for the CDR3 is TGCGCCAGCAGCGCCCGGGGGACCACTGAAGCTTTCTTT.

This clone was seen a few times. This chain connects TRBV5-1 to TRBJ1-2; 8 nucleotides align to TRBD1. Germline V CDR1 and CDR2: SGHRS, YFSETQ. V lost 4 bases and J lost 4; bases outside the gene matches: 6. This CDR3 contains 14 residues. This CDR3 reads CASSTGQGAYGYTF. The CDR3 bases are TGCGCCAGCAGCACTGGACAGGGAGCCTATGGCTACACCTTC.